Here is one TCR beta chain with its context. Trimming removed 1 base at V and 10 bases at J, with 17 bases between. The germline gives CDR1 SGHDT, CDR2 YYEEEE. The CDR3 length is 15 residues. The data were taken from a study of blood T cell repertoires in COVID-19. Study overall: COVID-19 samples, acute and convalescent, were from the United States, Italy and Spain.

Sequenced by immunoSEQ multiplex PCR; TCRdb stores in-frame clones only, minus some. The table shows some 230,000 clones, with around four fifths occurring only once. Specimen: peripheral blood. This sequence was found in a woman aged 55-70 years who had recovered from COVID-19. The V call is TRBV5-6, the J call TRBJ1-4; maybe TRBD1 (5 bases). CDR3 loop: CASSLRPVGPGKLFF. The CDR3 DNA reads as TGTGCCAGCAGCTTGCGGCCAGTGGGGCCCGGAAAACTGTTTTTT. Complete variable domain (other parts from reference TRBV5-6 and TRBJ1-4): DAGVTQSPTHLIKTRGQQVTLRCSPKSGHDTVSWYQQALGQGPQFIFQYYEEEERQRGNFPDRFSGHQFPNYSSELNVNALLLGDSALYLCASSLRPVGPGKLFFGSGTQLSVL.